Listed here are 17 T cell receptor beta chains from one sample, sequenced in a study of T cell repertoires in cytomegalovirus infection. A single record per CDR3 protein comes from TCRdb applying MiXCR to the reads. This table holds about 600,000 distinct CDR3 sequences, roughly 24% found once. Sample: CD8+ T cells from PBMCs. The receptors originated from a human donor in good health (CMV status not recorded). Some clones in this sample may be carry-over from other donors' samples.

V is TRBV7-9 and J is TRBJ2-5; D perhaps matches TRBD1 (5 bases). The V gene lost 4 bases and the J gene lost 0 bases, with 12 bases spanning the gap. This CDR3 has 15 amino acids. The germline gives CDR1 SEHNR, CDR2 FQNEAQ (reference sequence). CDR3 protein: CASSSPRVDQETQYF. The CDR3 bases are TGTGCCAGCAGCTCGCCCAGGGTGGACCAAGAGACCCAGTACTTC.

This clonotype occurred a few times. The rearrangement links TRBV6-2 or TRBV6-3 to TRBJ2-7; D uncertain. The ends were cut back, 2 bases at V and 13 bases at J, with 21 bases in the middle. From germline, CDR1 is MNHEY and CDR2 SVGEGT. The CDR3 runs 14 residues. CDR3 nucleotide sequence: TGTGCCAGCAGTTACACGGTCGCAAGGCCTTTGGTTTACGTC. Encoded protein: CASSYTVARPLVYV.

This chain joins TRBV29-1 and TRBJ2-1; unclear D gene. CDR3 size: 15 residues. The V end was cut by 2 bases, the J end by 4 bases, with 15 bases between. Germline values: CDR1 SQVTM, CDR2 ANQGSEA. CDR3 coding DNA: TGCAGCGTTGAATTCGATAGCAGCCTGTACAATGAGCAGTTCTTC. It codes for CSVEFDSSLYNEQFF.

This clonotype has only a few counts. The chain couples TRBV12-3 or TRBV12-4 to TRBJ1-3, with TRBD1 matching 8 bases. Trimming cost V 4 bases and J 4 bases; bases outside gene matches: 3. The CDR3 runs 14 residues. The CDR3 DNA reads TGTGCCAGCAGTTACGGGACAGGAGGAAACACCATATATTTT. This gives the protein CASSYGTGGNTIYF.

The chain recombines TRBV23-1 with TRBJ1-6; D remains ambiguous. Being an ORF, TRBV23-1 has a function that is uncertain. The CDR3 extends over 11 amino acids. The V and J ends lost 8 bases and 7 bases respectively, with 6 bases between them. DNA for the CDR3: TGCGCCAGCCTCCAGAATTCACCCCTCCACTTT. It is translated as CASLQNSPLHF.

The table lists this clonotype with a few counts. The chain joins TRBV14 to TRBJ2-7; 8 bases are shared with TRBD2. CDR1 and CDR2 (germline): SGHDN, FVKESK. The V and J ends lost 0 bases and 0 bases, in that order; junction bases with no gene match: 7. The CDR3 loop spans 17 amino acids. The DNA of the CDR3 is TGTGCCAGCAGCCAAGATCCGGGAGGGTCCCTCTCCTACGAGCAGTACTTC. Translation: CASSQDPGGSLSYEQYF. The full variable domain, completed using reference TRBV14 and TRBJ2-7, is EAGVTQFPSHSVIEKGQTVTLRCDPISGHDNLYWYRRVMGKEIKFLLHFVKESKQDESGMPNNRFLAERTGGTYSTLKVQPAELEDSGVYFCASSQDPGGSLSYEQYFGPGTRLTVT.

This clonotype was counted between two and nine times. The chain has TRBV29-1 and TRBJ1-5; 10 bases match TRBD1. The V gene's germline CDR1 is SQVTM and CDR2 ANQGSEA. This CDR3 contains 18 residues. After removal of 4 bases from V and 0 bases from J, the junction contained 12 bases not matched to a gene. CDR3 nucleotide sequence: TGCAGCGTTGCCCCGGGACAGGGGAGATTTTATAGCAATCAGCCCCAGCATTTT. Translating gives CSVAPGQGRFYSNQPQHF.

This clonotype was detected many times. The J gene is TRBJ1-1, the V gene TRBV6-2 or TRBV6-3; maybe TRBD1 (5 bases). This CDR3 is 13 amino acids long. Trimming took off 6 bases at V and 4 bases at J, with 12 bases between the two ends. Germline V gene sequence: CDR1 MNHEY, CDR2 SVGEGT. For the CDR3, the DNA is TGTGCCAGCAGGACGGGGGGATCCACTGAAGCTTTCTTT. Its translation is CASRTGGSTEAFF.

The rearrangement joins TRBV20-1 to TRBJ1-2, with D possibly TRBD1 on 5 matching bases. This CDR3 region has 13 residues. CDR1 DFQATT and CDR2 SNEGSKA come from the germline V gene (reference sequence). Trimming took off 3 bases at V and 8 bases at J, with 16 bases between the two ends. CDR3 protein: CSARSGGSMGYTF. CDR3 sequence (DNA): TGCAGTGCTAGGTCGGGGGGATCTATGGGCTACACCTTC.

This clonotype was seen at least ten times. V is TRBV7-9 and J is TRBJ2-7; no firm D call. The CDR3 contains 13 residues. CDR1 SEHNR and CDR2 FQNEAQ come from the germline V gene (reference sequence). V shed 2 bases and J shed 0 bases, with 5 bases lying between them. In DNA, the CDR3 is TGTGCCAGCAGCTTATCAGTCTCCTACGAGCAGTACGTC. It encodes CASSLSVSYEQYV.

There are many counts of this clonotype. V gene TRBV7-8 combines with J gene TRBJ2-3, with D maybe TRBD2 (6 bases). V lost 5 bases, J lost 6 bases, and 12 bases lay in between. The CDR3 is 13 residues long. Germline CDR1 and CDR2: SGHVS and FQNEAQ. The chain's CDR3 is CASSPGLRDTQYF. The CDR3 DNA reads as TGTGCCAGCAGCCCGGGACTCCGTGATACGCAGTATTTT.

About this clonotype itself: This may come from a read error, since a much larger clone is one base off. The chain links TRBV28 to TRBJ1-5; possibly TRBD1 for D (5 bases). The CDR3 covers 15 residues. In germline, CDR1 is MDHEN, CDR2 SYDVKM. The CDR3 protein is CAGSFEPGAYQPQHF. For the CDR3, the DNA is TGTGCCGGCAGTTTCGAGCCTGGGGCATATCAGCCCCAGCATTTT.

This clonotype occurred a few times. The J gene is TRBJ2-7, the V gene TRBV20-1, with a possible D match to TRBD1 (5 bases). Germline loops: CDR1 DFQATT, CDR2 SNEGSKA (reference sequence). The CDR3 runs 14 residues. The germline V and J ends were trimmed by 0 bases and 2 bases, with 11 bases remaining between them. The CDR3 here is CSARDRQGTYEQYV. The CDR3 DNA reads TGCAGTGCTAGAGATCGTCAGGGAACCTACGAGCAGTACGTC.

In this sample, this clonotype turned up many times. The CDR3 is CASSFPPRGTSTDTQYF. CDR3 DNA: TGTGCCAGCAGCTTTCCGCCCCGCGGGACTAGCACAGATACGCAGTATTTT. The chain joins TRBV7-8 to TRBJ2-3, with D possibly TRBD2 on 6 matching bases. Germline CDR1 is SGHVS and CDR2 is FQNEAQ. The CDR3 totals 17 residues. With 3 bases removed from V and 0 bases from J, the gap between germline ends came to 16 bases.

This clonotype was seen repeatedly, ten times or more. The genes are TRBV7-8 and TRBJ1-1; unclear D gene. V dropped 0 bases and J dropped 1 base, with 6 bases sitting between them. Germline CDR1 is SGHVS and CDR2 is FQNEAQ. The CDR3 sequence is 14 residues long. The DNA for the CDR3 is TGTGCCAGCAGCTTAGCGGCAGCGAACACTGAAGCTTTCTTT. This codes for CASSLAAANTEAFF.

The chain uses TRBV6-1 and TRBJ2-7; perhaps TRBD2 as D (5 bases). The CDR3 totals 13 residues. Germline V gene sequence: CDR1 MNHNS, CDR2 SASEGT. V shed 1 base and J shed 4 bases, with 8 bases lying between them. This CDR3 is CASSEVPGYEQYV. DNA of the CDR3: TGTGCCAGCAGTGAAGTCCCGGGATACGAGCAGTACGTC.

This clonotype came up a few times. The chain is built from TRBV12-3 or TRBV12-4 and TRBJ2-6, with unresolved D. This CDR3 contains 16 residues. The V end lost 1 base, the J end lost 3 bases, and 10 bases lay between the germline ends. The CDR3 loop reads CASSLDSPFGANVLTF. CDR3 nucleotide sequence: TGTGCCAGCAGTTTAGACAGCCCTTTTGGGGCCAACGTCCTGACTTTC.